This passage covers 17 T cell receptor beta chains from one sample sequenced in a study of cytomegalovirus exposure and HLA in healthy donors. Both 60 Vbeta primers and 13 Jbeta primers went into the PCR. This table comes from immunoSEQ multiplex PCR, and its TCRdb copy is limited to in-frame clones, with some not included. The sample holds 90,000 to 110,000 clones, 60% to 80% seen once. Sequencing input: PBMCs. The receptors were gathered from a woman aged 40 to 55 in good health and CMV-seropositive.

The gene calls are TRBV7-9 and TRBJ2-1; 8 nucleotides agree with TRBD2. The V segment lost 4 bases and the J segment 4 bases; nucleotides outside the gene matches: 12. The CDR3 totals 17 residues. Per germline, CDR1 SEHNR and CDR2 FQNEAQ (reference sequence). Here the CDR3 reads CASSWVAGTSGYNEQFF. CDR3 sequence (DNA): TGTGCCAGCAGCTGGGTAGCGGGAACCTCGGGGTACAATGAGCAGTTCTTC. Complete variable domain (other parts from reference TRBV7-9 and TRBJ2-1): DTGVSQNPRHKITKRGQNVTFRCDPISEHNRLYWYRQTLGQGPEFLTYFQNEAQLEKSRLLSDRFSAERPKGSFSTLEIQRTEQGDSAMYLCASSWVAGTSGYNEQFFGPGTRLTVL.

The chain links TRBV21-1 to TRBJ2-3; the table's D gene call, TRBD1, was not cross checked with the DNA. TRBV21-1 is a documented pseudogene. The CDR3 extends over 14 amino acids. This CDR3 reads CARQGRTLTDTQYF. CDR3 nucleotide sequence: TGTGCCAGACAGGGGAGGACCCTCACAGATACGCAGTATTTT.

This clone was seen only a few times. This chain joins TRBV19 and TRBJ1-1; weak D call: TRBD1 (5 bases). The CDR3 totals 14 residues. Germline V gives CDR1 LNHDA, CDR2 SQIVND (reference sequence). V lost 6 bases to trimming and J lost 4 bases, with 15 bases between them. The CDR3 nucleotides are TGTGCCAGTAGAAAGGGGTCGTCTGGCACTGAAGCTTTCTTT. This encodes CASRKGSSGTEAFF.

The chain employs TRBV21-1 and TRBJ2-7; the table's D call TRBD2 went unverified against the DNA. TRBV21-1 is described as a pseudogene. The CDR3 has 14 residues. This chain's CDR3 is CASSTGGASYEQYF. The CDR3 DNA reads TGTGCCAGCAGCACGGGAGGGGCCTCCTACGAGCAGTACTTC.

The gene calls are TRBV21-1 and TRBJ1-5; the tabulated D call, TRBD1, remains unverified against the DNA. TRBV21-1 is reported as a pseudogene. The CDR3 contains 14 residues. The CDR3 protein is CASSKVHSHQPQHF. CDR3 DNA sequence: TGTGCCAGCAGCAAAGTTCACAGCCATCAGCCCCAGCATTTT.

The chain is built from TRBV5-4 and TRBJ2-1, with TRBD1 matching over 9 bases. After removal of 5 bases from V and 6 bases from J, the junction contained 18 bases not matched to a gene. CDR1 is SGHNT, CDR2 YYREEE, per germline (reference sequence). This CDR3 comprises 18 residues. The DNA for the CDR3 is TGTGCCAGCAGTTCGCGACAGGGGGGAACCGAAGGGGGCAATGAGCAGTTCTTC. It yields the protein CASSSRQGGTEGGNEQFF.

V is TRBV11-3 and J is TRBJ2-7, with 7 positions matching TRBD1. CDR1 is SGHNT and CDR2 is YENEEA in the germline V gene. The trim removed 3 bases at V and 12 bases at J, leaving 11 bases unmatched. This CDR3 is built from 13 residues. The CDR3 nucleotides read TGTGCCAGCAGCTTCACATCAGGGGGTAGTCCGTACTTC. Encoded protein: CASSFTSGGSPYF. The variable domain in full, with the rest retrieved from reference TRBV11-3 and TRBJ2-7, is EAGVVQSPRYKIIEKKQPVAFWCNPISGHNTLYWYLQNLGQGPELLIRYENEEAVDDSQLPKDRFSAERLKGVDSTLKIQPAELGDSAVYLCASSFTSGGSPYFGPGTRLTVT.

J is TRBJ1-4 and V is TRBV5-1; tentatively, D is TRBD1 (6 bases). The CDR3 is made up of 14 amino acids. The V and J ends lost 6 bases and 2 bases respectively, with 11 bases between them. CDR1 is SGHRS, CDR2 YFSETQ, per germline. CDR3 residues: CASTRGATNEKLFF. In DNA, the CDR3 is TGCGCCAGCACCCGGGGGGCGACTAATGAAAAACTGTTTTTT. The full variable domain, in which reference TRBV5-1 and TRBJ1-4 provide the parts outside the CDR3, is KAGVTQTPRYLIKTRGQQVTLSCSPISGHRSVSWYQQTPGQGLQFLFEYFSETQRNKGNFPGRFSGRQFSNSRSEMNVSTLELGDSALYLCASTRGATNEKLFFGSGTQLSVL.

The rearrangement uses TRBV6-1 and TRBJ2-3, with D possibly matching TRBD1 (5 bases). The CDR3 sequence is 14 residues long. Per the germline V gene, CDR1 is MNHNS and CDR2 is SASEGT. V shed 7 bases and J shed 4 bases, with 15 bases lying between them. In DNA, the CDR3 is TGTGCCAGCATGAAGGACAACGAGGCAGATACGCAGTATTTT. Its translation: CASMKDNEADTQYF.

The chain combines TRBV4-1 with TRBJ2-7; TRBD2 matches 10 bases. V lost 1 base and J lost 6; bases outside the gene matches: 6. This CDR3 region has 15 residues. Looked up from germline, CDR1 is MGHRA and CDR2 is YSYEKL. CDR3 in DNA: TGCGCCAGCAGCCAAGCCCCAGCGGGGGGGTTCGAGCAGTACTTC. It yields the protein CASSQAPAGGFEQYF.

This chain uses TRBV7-9 with TRBJ2-7; D possibly corresponds to TRBD1 (6 bases). There are 15 residues in the CDR3. V gave up 5 bases and J gave up 1 base, with 15 bases separating them. From germline, CDR1 is SEHNR and CDR2 FQNEAQ (reference sequence). The CDR3 is CASSRTDRRSYEQYF. The CDR3 region has the DNA TGTGCCAGCAGCCGAACCGACAGGCGATCCTACGAGCAGTACTTC.

The V gene is TRBV5-1, the J gene TRBJ2-3; possible D gene TRBD1, 6 bases. The V end lost 0 bases, the J end lost 2 bases, and 7 bases lay between the germline ends. This CDR3 contains 14 residues. Germline loops: CDR1 SGHRS, CDR2 YFSETQ. CDR3 DNA sequence: TGCGCCAGCAGCTTGGGGGGGCCCACAGATACGCAGTATTTT. Residues: CASSLGGPTDTQYF.

The V call is TRBV7-8, the J call TRBJ2-2; 8 bases map to TRBD1. Germline-derived CDR1 and CDR2 are SGHVS and FQNEAQ. This CDR3 has 19 residues. Trimming removed 6 bases from V and 0 bases from J; junction bases left unmatched: 15. CDR3 nucleotide sequence: TGTGCCAGCAGACATATCCTCACAGGGGGAAAAACGAACACCGGGGAGCTGTTTTTT. Its protein product is CASRHILTGGKTNTGELFF. Filled out from reference TRBV7-8 and TRBJ2-2, the complete variable domain reads GAGVSQSPRYKVAKRGQDVALRCDPISGHVSLFWYQQALGQGPEFLTYFQNEAQLDKSGLPSDRFFAERPEGSVSTLKIQRTQQEDSAVYLCASRHILTGGKTNTGELFFGEGSRLTVL.

The chain recombines TRBV5-1 with TRBJ2-1; a possible D gene is TRBD2 (5 bases). V dropped 4 bases and J dropped 0 bases, with 11 bases sitting between them. The CDR3 is made up of 15 amino acids. CDR1 is SGHRS and CDR2 is YFSETQ in the germline V gene. The CDR3 sequence is CASSRGLDSYNEQFF. Here the CDR3 DNA reads TGCGCCAGCAGCCGAGGACTGGACTCCTACAATGAGCAGTTCTTC.

The rearrangement links TRBV6-8 to TRBJ2-1, with 7 bases aligning to TRBD2. The CDR3 totals 15 residues. V lost 2 bases to trimming and J lost 3 bases; unmatched junction nucleotides: 4. CDR1 is MNHGY and CDR2 is SAAAGT in the germline V gene. CDR3 sequence reads: CASSYAGRSYNEQFF. In DNA, the CDR3 is TGTGCCAGCAGTTACGCCGGGAGGAGCTACAATGAGCAGTTCTTC.

The chain links TRBV28 to TRBJ2-3; 9 nucleotides agree with TRBD2. The CDR3 is made up of 16 amino acids. After removal of 4 bases from V and 4 bases from J, the junction contained 9 bases not matched to a gene. The V gene's germline CDR1 is MDHEN and CDR2 SYDVKM. CDR3 amino acids: CASSWSGGGAADTQYF. The CDR3 DNA is TGTGCCAGCAGTTGGAGTGGCGGGGGGGCCGCAGATACGCAGTATTTT.

This clone was detected once. The chain has TRBV7-8 and TRBJ2-1, with D hard to call. There are 16 residues in the CDR3. Germline V gives CDR1 SGHVS, CDR2 FQNEAQ. V was cut by 1 base and J by 5 bases, with 15 bases left in between. Here the CDR3 DNA reads TGTGCCAGCAGCTTAGTCCTCAGAGGATCGGACAATGAGCAGTTCTTC. This codes for CASSLVLRGSDNEQFF.